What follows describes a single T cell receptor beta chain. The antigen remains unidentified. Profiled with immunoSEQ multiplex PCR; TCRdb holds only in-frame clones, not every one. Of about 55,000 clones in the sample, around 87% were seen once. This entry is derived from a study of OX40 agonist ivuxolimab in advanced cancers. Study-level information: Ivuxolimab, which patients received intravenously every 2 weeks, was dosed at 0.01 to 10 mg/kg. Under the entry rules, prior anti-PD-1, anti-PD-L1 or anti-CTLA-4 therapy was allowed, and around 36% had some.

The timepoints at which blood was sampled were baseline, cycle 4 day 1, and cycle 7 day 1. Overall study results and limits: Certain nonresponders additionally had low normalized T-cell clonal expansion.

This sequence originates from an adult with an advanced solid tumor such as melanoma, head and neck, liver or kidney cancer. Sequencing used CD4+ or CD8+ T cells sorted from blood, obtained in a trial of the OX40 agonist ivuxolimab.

The CDR3 sequence is CASSMAAHSYEQYF. The CDR3 region has the DNA TGTGCCAGTAGTATGGCAGCCCACTCCTACGAGCAGTACTTC. The chain carries TRBV19 and TRBJ2-7; D not resolved. The CDR3 runs to 14 residues. The V end lost 3 bases, the J end lost 0 bases, and 9 bases lay between the germline ends. The germline CDR1 and CDR2 sequences are LNHDA and SQIVND (reference sequence).